This T cell receptor (beta chain) was sequenced during a study of T cells in localized non-small cell lung cancer. J lost 3 bases, V lost 5 bases, and 6 bases had no gene match. The germline gives CDR1 SGHNT, CDR2 YENEEA. The length of the CDR3 is 14 residues. Data came from immunoSEQ multiplex PCR; TCRdb stores just in-frame clones and leaves some out. The sample includes around 2,400 clones, about 30% seen only once; the top ten take roughly 15%. The receptor's source is a male donor older than 55 with stage III squamous cell lung carcinoma. Sequenced material: lung tumor tissue, taken before any cancer treatment. V is TRBV11-3 and J is TRBJ2-7; 8 nucleotides agree with TRBD1. CDR3: CASSTSTGGYEQYF. DNA for the CDR3: TGTGCCAGCAGCACATCAACAGGGGGCTACGAGCAGTACTTC.